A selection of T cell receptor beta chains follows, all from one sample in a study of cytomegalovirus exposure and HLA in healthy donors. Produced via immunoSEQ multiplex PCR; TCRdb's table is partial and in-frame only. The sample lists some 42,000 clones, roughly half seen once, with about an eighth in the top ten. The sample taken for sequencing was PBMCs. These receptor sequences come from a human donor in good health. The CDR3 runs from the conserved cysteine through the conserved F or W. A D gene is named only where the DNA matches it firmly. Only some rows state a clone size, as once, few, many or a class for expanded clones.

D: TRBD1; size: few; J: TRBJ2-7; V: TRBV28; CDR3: CAVGQTNSYEQYF; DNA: TGTGCCGTGGGACAGACCAACTCCTACGAGCAGTACTTC
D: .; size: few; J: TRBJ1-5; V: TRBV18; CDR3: CASSHSRDQPQHF; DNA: TGTGCCAGCTCACACTCGAGGGATCAGCCCCAGCATTTT
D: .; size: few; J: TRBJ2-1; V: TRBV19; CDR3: CASSIIGSLSEQFF; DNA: TGTGCCAGTAGTATAATCGGGAGTTTGAGTGAGCAGTTCTTC
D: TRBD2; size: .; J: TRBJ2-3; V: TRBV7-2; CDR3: CASSLVGTTTDTQYF; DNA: TGTGCCAGCAGCTTAGTTGGGACTACCACAGATACGCAGTATTTT
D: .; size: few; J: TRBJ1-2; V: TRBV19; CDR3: CASSMSRDNSYGYTF; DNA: TGTGCCAGTAGTATGTCCCGGGACAATTCTTATGGCTACACCTTC
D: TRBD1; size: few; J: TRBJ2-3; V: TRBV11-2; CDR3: CASSLRQGPFDTQYF; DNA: TGTGCCAGCAGCTTAAGACAGGGTCCCTTCGATACGCAGTATTTT
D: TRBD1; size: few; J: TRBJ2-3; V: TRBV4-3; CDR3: CASSQGHVQGARTDTQYF; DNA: TGCGCCAGCAGCCAAGGCCACGTACAGGGGGCCCGCACAGATACGCAGTATTTT
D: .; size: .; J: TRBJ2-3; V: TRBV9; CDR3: CASSVVDSLGTQYF; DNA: TGTGCCAGCAGCGTAGTAGACAGCCTAGGGACGCAGTATTTT
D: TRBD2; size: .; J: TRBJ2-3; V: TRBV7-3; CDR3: CASSSRPRLAGARDTQYF; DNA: TGTGCCAGCAGCTCTAGGCCTCGTCTAGCGGGAGCGCGGGATACGCAGTATTTT
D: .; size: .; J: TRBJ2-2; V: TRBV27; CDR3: CASSLNTGELFF; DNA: TGTGCCAGCAGTCTCAACACCGGGGAGCTGTTTTTT
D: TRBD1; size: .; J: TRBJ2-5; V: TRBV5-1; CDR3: CASSPGQGLETQYF; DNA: TGCGCCAGCAGCCCGGGACAGGGGCTCGAGACCCAGTACTTC
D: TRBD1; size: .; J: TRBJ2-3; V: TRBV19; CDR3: CASSRDRESTDTQYF; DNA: TGTGCCAGTAGTCGGGACAGGGAAAGCACAGATACGCAGTATTTT
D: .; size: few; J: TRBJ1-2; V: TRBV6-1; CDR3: CASRPRVFSDYGYTF; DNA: TGTGCCAGCAGACCGCGGGTGTTTTCTGATTATGGCTACACCTTC
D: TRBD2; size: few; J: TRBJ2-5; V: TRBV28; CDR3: CASSYEAGVQGETQYF; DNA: TGTGCCAGCAGTTATGAAGCGGGGGTCCAGGGAGAGACCCAGTACTTC
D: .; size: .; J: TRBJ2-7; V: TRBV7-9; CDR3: CASSQGIRAGYEQYF; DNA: TGCGCCAGCAGCCAAGGTATCAGGGCGGGGTACGAGCAGTACTTC
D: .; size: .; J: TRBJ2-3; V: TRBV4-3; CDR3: CASSQRRATDTQYF; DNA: TGCGCCAGCAGCCAACGTAGAGCTACAGATACGCAGTATTTT
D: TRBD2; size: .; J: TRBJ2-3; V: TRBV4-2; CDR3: CASSQGEGSTDTQYF; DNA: TGTGCCAGCAGCCAAGGGGAGGGGAGCACAGATACGCAGTATTTT
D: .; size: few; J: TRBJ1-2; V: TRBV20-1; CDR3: CSAPPEGGYTF; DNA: TGCAGTGCTCCCCCCGAGGGCGGCTACACCTTC
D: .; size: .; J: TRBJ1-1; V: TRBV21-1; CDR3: CASSQNLTSGQGLNGNTEAFF; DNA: TGTGCCAGCAGCCAGAACCTGACATCGGGACAGGGTTTGAATGGGAACACTGAAGCTTTCTTT
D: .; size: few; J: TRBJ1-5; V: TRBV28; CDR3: CASSLWAVNQPQHF; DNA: TGTGCCAGCAGTTTATGGGCAGTAAATCAGCCCCAGCATTTT
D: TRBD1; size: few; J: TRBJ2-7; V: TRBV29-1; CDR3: CSVMDRGFYEQYF; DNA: TGCAGCGTCATGGACAGGGGATTCTACGAGCAGTACTTC
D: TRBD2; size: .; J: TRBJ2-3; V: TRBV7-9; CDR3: CASRPFDGGGSDTQYF; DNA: TGTGCCAGCAGGCCCTTCGACGGGGGGGGCTCAGATACGCAGTATTTT